The 21 T cell receptor beta chains below all came from one sample that was sequenced in a study of T cell repertoires in cytomegalovirus infection. TCRdb re-derived calls from the reads in MiXCR, one entry per CDR3 protein. This table holds approximately 910,000 distinct CDR3 sequences, approximately 31% found once. These TCRs are of unknown antigen specificity. The specimen was cultured CD8+ T cells from PBMCs, collected from culture after CMV antigen stimulation. The receptors derive from a human donor in good health (CMV status not recorded). Some clones in this sample may be carry-over from other donors' samples.

The J gene is TRBJ2-7, the V gene TRBV11-2, with D unclear. Germline CDR1 SGHAT, CDR2 FQNNGV. V dropped 5 bases and J dropped 2 bases, with 4 bases sitting between them. The CDR3 covers 11 residues. CDR3 loop: CASSLPYEQYF. CDR3 nucleotide sequence: TGTGCCAGCAGCCTTCCCTACGAGCAGTACTTC.

This clonotype occurred a few times. The chain is built from TRBV27 and TRBJ2-5; D may be TRBD1 (7 bases). The CDR3 is 16 residues long. V was clipped by 5 bases and J by 5 bases, with 21 bases between them. CDR1 is MNHEY, CDR2 SMNVEV, per germline (reference sequence). The CDR3 loop reads CASSHRGQGGRETQYF. The DNA for the CDR3 is TGTGCCAGCAGTCACCGCGGGCAGGGGGGACGGGAGACCCAGTACTTC.

This clonotype was observed many times. The chain recombines TRBV12-3 or TRBV12-4 with TRBJ1-2; a weak D match, TRBD1 (5 bases). This CDR3 is 14 amino acids long. The germline V and J ends were trimmed by 9 bases and 1 base, with 15 bases remaining between them. The CDR3 region is CASALAGGNYGYTF. DNA of the CDR3: TGTGCCAGTGCCCTAGCCGGGGGTAACTATGGCTACACCTTC.

The chain carries TRBV6-1 and TRBJ1-1; D is possibly TRBD1 (5 bases). The V gene lost 3 bases and the J gene lost 1 base, with 9 bases spanning the gap. Germline V gives CDR1 MNHNS, CDR2 SASEGT. This CDR3 has 14 amino acids. CDR3 in amino acids: CASSDWGPNTEAFF. The CDR3 DNA is TGTGCCAGCAGTGACTGGGGCCCGAACACTGAAGCTTTCTTT.

This sequence joins TRBV5-1 and TRBJ1-1; D gene uncertain. This CDR3 contains 14 residues. V was trimmed by 1 base and J by 6 bases, leaving 13 bases between them. The germline V gene encodes CDR1 SGHRS and CDR2 YFSETQ. This CDR3 is CASSLRSTRSEAFF. DNA of the CDR3: TGCGCCAGCAGCTTGCGCAGTACCCGCTCTGAAGCTTTCTTT.

The CDR3 sequence: CASSQRWRGYYNEQFF. The CDR3 bases are TGTGCCAGCAGCCAAAGATGGAGAGGGTACTACAATGAGCAGTTCTTC. This rearrangement joins TRBV14 to TRBJ2-1, with D maybe TRBD2 (5 bases). Germline assignment: CDR1 SGHDN and CDR2 FVKESK. The CDR3 contains 16 residues. The V end lost 2 bases, the J end lost 3 bases, and 14 bases lay between the germline ends.

This clonotype was counted a single time. The chain combines TRBV6-1 with TRBJ1-1; D is ambiguous. Germline CDR1 MNHNS, CDR2 SASEGT. With 5 bases removed from V and 0 bases from J, the gap between germline ends came to 19 bases. This CDR3 has 17 residues. CDR3 coding DNA: TGTGCCAGCAGTCTTTACGGGCCAACCCTCATGAACACTGAAGCTTTCTTT. This encodes CASSLYGPTLMNTEAFF.

This clonotype was recorded a few times. The chain carries TRBV12-3 or TRBV12-4 and TRBJ2-1; 15 nucleotides line up with TRBD2. The CDR3 is 16 amino acids. V lost 7 bases and J lost 6; bases outside the gene matches: 7. CDR3 sequence reads: CASTRTSGGASNEQFF. The DNA of the CDR3 is TGTGCCAGCACTCGGACTAGCGGGGGGGCCTCCAATGAGCAGTTCTTC.

This clonotype was recorded a few times. This sequence joins TRBV7-9 and TRBJ1-1; 8 bases are shared with TRBD1. The germline V gene has CDR1 SEHNR and CDR2 FQNEAQ (reference sequence). Trimming cost V 5 bases and J 2 bases; bases outside gene matches: 10. The CDR3 length is 16 residues. The CDR3 DNA sequence: TGTGCCAGCAGCCAGACCGGTGACAGGGGTAACACTGAAGCTTTCTTT. Protein sequence: CASSQTGDRGNTEAFF.

This clonotype came up many times. The rearrangement uses TRBV7-6 and TRBJ2-1; 8 nucleotides align to TRBD1. V gave up 5 bases and J gave up 6 bases; unmatched junction bases: 15. CDR3 size: 17 residues. Germline CDR1 is SGHVS and CDR2 is FNYEAQ. CDR3 bases: TGTGCCAGCAGCGTTTTACGACAGGGGACGCCTTCCAATGAGCAGTTCTTC. Protein sequence: CASSVLRQGTPSNEQFF.

The CDR3, as DNA: TGCGCCAGCAGCCAAGATATCGGCCAGCTCAATGAGCAGTTCTTC. It encodes CASSQDIGQLNEQFF. J is TRBJ2-1 and V is TRBV4-1; D not resolved. The CDR3 totals 15 residues. CDR1 is MGHRA and CDR2 is YSYEKL in the germline V gene. Trimming removed 0 bases from V and 6 bases from J, with 12 bases in between.

This clonotype was seen at least ten times. This chain joins TRBV7-2 and TRBJ2-1; D ambiguous. Per germline, CDR1 SGHTA and CDR2 FQGNSA. Trimming took off 1 base at V and 3 bases at J, with 10 bases between the two ends. This CDR3 is 15 amino acids long. The CDR3 loop is CASSLESAHYNEQFF. CDR3 bases: TGTGCCAGCAGCTTAGAATCCGCACACTACAATGAGCAGTTCTTC.

The V gene is TRBV12-3 or TRBV12-4, the J gene TRBJ2-3; 12 bases are shared with TRBD2. The length of the CDR3 is 15 residues. The V gene end was trimmed by 5 bases and the J gene end by 3 bases; junction bases not matched to a gene: 3. The CDR3 DNA reads as TGTGCCAGCAGTGGACTAGCGGGGTGGACAGATACGCAGTATTTT. Residues: CASSGLAGWTDTQYF.

The chain combines TRBV19 with TRBJ2-4; possibly TRBD2 for D (6 bases). This CDR3 comprises 14 residues. Germline values: CDR1 LNHDA, CDR2 SQIVND (reference sequence). V was shortened by 5 bases and J by 8 bases, with 16 bases between the two germline ends. This chain's CDR3 is CASSPGRGVDIQYF. DNA of the CDR3: TGTGCCAGTAGTCCCGGGCGGGGTGTGGACATTCAGTACTTC. The whole variable domain, remainder taken from reference TRBV19 and TRBJ2-4, is DGGITQSPKYLFRKEGQNVTLSCEQNLNHDAMYWYRQDPGQGLRLIYYSQIVNDFQKGDIAEGYSVSREKKESFPLTVTSAQKNPTAFYLCASSPGRGVDIQYFGAGTRLSVL.

This clonotype was observed a few times. The rearrangement uses TRBV27 and TRBJ2-7; 10 bases fit TRBD1. The CDR3 covers 16 residues. V lost 6 bases to trimming and J lost 5 bases; unmatched junction nucleotides: 13. Germline V lookup: CDR1 MNHEY, CDR2 SMNVEV (reference sequence). The CDR3 here is CASSQIGTGDFHEQYV. DNA for the CDR3: TGTGCCAGCAGCCAAATTGGGACAGGGGATTTCCACGAGCAGTACGTC.

V usage is TRBV5-6 and J usage is TRBJ2-1, with no clear D. From germline, CDR1 is SGHDT and CDR2 YYEEEE. V shed 0 bases and J shed 13 bases, with 11 bases lying between them. There are 12 residues in the CDR3. In nucleotides, the CDR3 is TGTGCCAGCAGCTTGGGGGGATCCCGACAGTTCTTC. This translates into CASSLGGSRQFF.

V gene TRBV7-6 combines with J gene TRBJ2-7; perhaps TRBD2 as D (5 bases). Trimming took off 4 bases at V and 3 bases at J, with 19 bases between the two ends. Germline CDR1 and CDR2: SGHVS and FNYEAQ. The CDR3 has 16 amino acids. The CDR3 sequence: CASSSRDRGPGYEQYF. CDR3 coding DNA: TGTGCCAGCAGCTCCCGTGATCGAGGGCCGGGCTACGAGCAGTACTTC. Using reference TRBV7-6 and TRBJ2-7 for the parts outside the CDR3, the full variable domain is GAGVSQSPRYKVTKRGQDVALRCDPISGHVSLYWYRQALGQGPEFLTYFNYEAQQDKSGLPNDRFSAERPEGSISTLTIQRTEQRDSAMYRCASSSRDRGPGYEQYFGPGTRLTVT.

The sample holds many counts of this clonotype. The chain has TRBV7-2 and TRBJ2-6, with 8 positions matching TRBD1. Germline V gene data show CDR1 as SGHTA and CDR2 as FQGNSA. The CDR3 consists of 18 residues. Losses at the gene ends were 1 base for V and 4 bases for J; bases not matched to a gene: 9. The chain's CDR3 is CASSLGPGGSRGANVLTF. The CDR3 DNA follows: TGTGCCAGCAGCTTAGGTCCAGGGGGCTCTCGAGGGGCCAACGTCCTGACTTTC.

This rearrangement joins TRBV6-2 or TRBV6-3 to TRBJ2-5; 13 nucleotides align to TRBD2. The CDR3 covers 15 residues. From germline, CDR1 is MNHEY and CDR2 SVGEGT. With 5 bases clipped from V and 5 bases from J, the junction kept 5 bases outside the gene matches. The CDR3 region has the DNA TGTGCCAGCAGTGTGACTAGCGGGAGGACGGAGACCCAGTACTTC. Encoded protein: CASSVTSGRTETQYF.

This clonotype has more than one count but fewer than ten. This chain uses TRBV5-4 with TRBJ2-3, with D perhaps TRBD2 (6 bases). CDR1 is SGHNT, CDR2 YYREEE, per germline (reference sequence). V lost 5 bases to trimming and J lost 1 base, with 20 bases between them. This CDR3 is 17 amino acids long. This CDR3 reads CASRQLGTLKGTDTQYF. The DNA for the CDR3 is TGTGCCAGCAGACAGCTCGGGACTCTCAAGGGCACAGATACGCAGTATTTT.

V is TRBV12-3 or TRBV12-4 and J is TRBJ1-6; 9 bases align to TRBD1. The CDR3 consists of 15 residues. J gave up 12 bases and V 7 bases, and 13 bases lay outside the gene matches. CDR3 loop: CASTPGRDRVRPLHF. DNA for the CDR3: TGTGCCAGCACGCCCGGCCGGGACAGGGTTCGACCCCTCCACTTT.